The source of this T cell receptor (beta chain) is a study of human T cells and chemical hapten exposure. Study-wide points: PT1 expanded TCR numbers tracked positively with patch test score. DPC sensitization left the count of TCRs above 1 in 1000 unchanged.

This clonotype has a handful of counts. Its cognate antigen is unknown. The time point here: patch test 3, about 24 weeks after DPC sensitization. The treatment is: therapeutic diphenylcyclopropenone sensitization with weekly scalp DPC. RNA extraction used unfractionated whole blood as the source of total RNA. The V end lost 5 bases, the J end lost 3 bases, and 14 bases lay between the germline ends. CDR3 length equals 15 residues. TCRdb redid the calling of the RACE reads with MiXCR, one entry per CDR3 protein. This table has over 55,000 distinct CDR3 sequences, around 12% appearing once. V usage is TRBV12-3 or TRBV12-4 and J usage is TRBJ2-4; D uncertain. The source material was whole blood, sampled in connection with sensitization to the hapten diphenylcyclopropenone (DPC). The sequence came from a man in his thirties or forties with alopecia areata. Some clones in this sample may be carry-over from other donors' samples. This chain's CDR3 is CASSQGLDGKNIQYF. For the CDR3, the DNA is TGTGCCAGCAGTCAAGGATTAGATGGCAAAAACATTCAGTACTTC.